The 9 T cell receptor beta chains given below trace back to one sample, sequenced in a study of T cells in Graves' hyperthyroidism and ophthalmopathy. The TCR beta CDR3 regions underwent amplification using RNA transcripts as the source. The HTBI set primed first-round TCR CDR3 RT-PCR. Each CDR3 protein gets one entry after TCRdb re-called the multiplex PCR reads with MiXCR. The table shows approximately 560,000 distinct CDR3 sequences, with about half occurring only once. The sequenced material came from peripheral blood or thyroid tissue (not recorded which). The receptor source for this set is a woman aged 18 to 35 with Graves' hyperthyroidism.

Many counts were recorded for this clonotype. The chain recombines TRBV7-2 with TRBJ1-2, with 11 positions matching TRBD1. In germline, CDR1 is SGHTA, CDR2 FQGNSA. CDR3 length equals 15 residues. J lost 6 bases, V lost 4 bases, and 7 bases had no gene match. DNA for the CDR3: TGTGCCAGCAGCTCCCGGACAGGGGGCGTGAATGGCTACACCTTC. Amino acid sequence: CASSSRTGGVNGYTF.

The gene calls are TRBV7-9 and TRBJ2-5; D is possibly TRBD1 or TRBD2 (5 bases each). This CDR3 spans 19 amino acids. V was clipped by 5 bases and J by 5 bases, with 30 bases between them. In germline, CDR1 is SEHNR, CDR2 FQNEAQ (reference sequence). CDR3: CASSHSRDHTFPPWETQYF. DNA of the CDR3: TGTGCCAGCAGCCACAGCCGGGACCACACTTTTCCCCCTTGGGAGACCCAGTACTTC. Full variable domain (outside the CDR3, taken from reference TRBV7-9 and TRBJ2-5): DTGVSQNPRHKITKRGQNVTFRCDPISEHNRLYWYRQTLGQGPEFLTYFQNEAQLEKSRLLSDRFSAERPKGSFSTLEIQRTEQGDSAMYLCASSHSRDHTFPPWETQYFGPGTRLLVL.

The chain uses TRBV4-2 and TRBJ2-7; D possibly corresponds to TRBD1 (6 bases). CDR1 is LGHNA, CDR2 YNFKEQ, per germline. The CDR3 covers 15 residues. V lost 1 base and J lost 5, with 15 bases in between. CDR3 DNA: TGTGCCAGCAGCCAAGTAGCCAGGGGAAGCAACGAGCAGTACTTC. This codes for CASSQVARGSNEQYF.

This clonotype showed up just a few times. This chain links TRBV15 with TRBJ1-6; D not certain. This CDR3 region has 16 residues. Germline V gives CDR1 LNHNV, CDR2 YYDKDF (reference sequence). The V end was cut by 1 base, the J end by 0 bases, with 7 bases between. The CDR3 loop is CATSRGTVSYNSPLHF. For the CDR3, the DNA is TGTGCCACCAGCAGAGGGACGGTCTCCTATAATTCACCCCTCCACTTT.

The chain is built from TRBV5-1 and TRBJ1-2, with TRBD1 as a possible D gene (6 bases). This CDR3 is 14 amino acids long. From germline, CDR1 is SGHRS and CDR2 YFSETQ. The V end was cut by 5 bases, the J end by 4 bases, with 15 bases between. CDR3 in amino acids: CASSRAGTSYGYTF. The CDR3 DNA follows: TGCGCCAGCAGTCGGGCCGGGACATCCTATGGCTACACCTTC. The entire variable domain, with the rest obtained from reference TRBV5-1 and TRBJ1-2, is as follows: KAGVTQTPRYLIKTRGQQVTLSCSPISGHRSVSWYQQTPGQGLQFLFEYFSETQRNKGNFPGRFSGRQFSNSRSEMNVSTLELGDSALYLCASSRAGTSYGYTFGSGTRLTVV.

This clonotype was detected a few times. The V gene is TRBV20-1, the J gene TRBJ1-5, with no clear D. The CDR3 is 16 amino acids. Germline V gene lookup returns CDR1 DFQATT and CDR2 SNEGSKA (reference sequence). Trimming removed 6 bases from V and 0 bases from J, with 18 bases in between. The DNA for the CDR3 is TGCAGTGCCTTTCTGGACCGGACTTATAGCAATCAGCCCCAGCATTTT. It encodes CSAFLDRTYSNQPQHF.

V gene TRBV29-1 combines with J gene TRBJ1-2, with D unclear. The germline V gene has CDR1 SQVTM and CDR2 ANQGSEA. Trimming pared 4 bases from V and 8 bases from J, leaving 8 bases between. This CDR3 spans 10 amino acids. The CDR3 loop reads CSVAPWGYTF. CDR3 nucleotides: TGCAGCGTTGCACCCTGGGGCTACACCTTC. Full variable domain (missing parts from reference TRBV29-1 and TRBJ1-2): SAVISQKPSRDICQRGTSLTIQCQVDSQVTMMFWYRQQPGQSLTLIATANQGSEATYESGFVIDKFPISRPNLTFSTLTVSNMSPEDSSIYLCSVAPWGYTFGSGTRLTVV.

For this clonotype: This may stem from a read error, because a much larger clone lies one nucleotide away. The chain couples TRBV29-1 to TRBJ1-1; 9 positions match TRBD1. Trimming removed 6 bases from V and 2 bases from J; junction bases left unmatched: 4. CDR1 is SQVTM, CDR2 ANQGSEA, per germline. The length of the CDR3 is 13 residues. CDR3 in DNA: TGCAGCGTGGGGACAGGGACTAACACTGAAGCTTTCTTT. It yields the protein CSVGTGTNTEAFF.

This chain connects TRBV20-1 to TRBJ1-1; TRBD1 matches 10 bases. V gave up 6 bases and J gave up 0 bases; unmatched junction bases: 4. The CDR3 contains 14 residues. Germline lookup yields CDR1 DFQATT and CDR2 SNEGSKA (reference sequence). In DNA form, the CDR3 reads TGCAGTGCGAAAGACAGGGGGCTGAACACTGAAGCTTTCTTT. It yields the protein CSAKDRGLNTEAFF.